This T cell receptor beta chain was documented in a study of CD8 T cells in Susac syndrome. An amount of RNA that ranged from roughly 0.5 to 1 ug was reverse transcribed with random hexamers. TCRdb re-analysed the immunoSEQ multiplex PCR reads in MiXCR, keeping a single row per CDR3 protein. The sample contains around 300,000 distinct CDR3 sequences, about 91% of which appear only once. The V gene's germline CDR1 is LNHDA and CDR2 SQIVND (reference sequence). The CDR3 totals 16 residues. Trimming at V came to 5 bases and at J to 3 bases, leaving 11 bases not matched to a gene. CD8+ and CD4+ T cells taken from blood had their TCR beta sequenced.

Sequencing input: CD4+ T cells from PBMCs. This receptor was taken from a human donor with multiple sclerosis. V usage is TRBV19 and J usage is TRBJ1-1; 8 nucleotides line up with TRBD1. The CDR3 loop is CASSLRTGMFDTEAFF. CDR3 DNA sequence: TGTGCCAGTAGTCTCCGGACAGGGATGTTTGACACTGAAGCTTTCTTT.